A single sample gave rise to the 16 T cell receptor beta chains below, sequenced in a study of a mutant IDH1 vaccine in newly diagnosed glioma. The time point: week 5, during vaccination. Vaccination comprised doses that each held 300 ug of mutant IDH1 20-mer peptide, plus topical imiquimod. Clones were read by immunoSEQ multiplex PCR, and TCRdb kept only the in-frame ones, dropping some. The data contain over 55,000 clones, around 89% of them singletons. These receptors lack a known antigen. The sample consisted of PBMCs, taken from a glioma patient whose treatment included an IDH1 peptide vaccine. The receptors derive from a woman aged 40 to 50 with glioma.

The rearrangement links TRBV5-1 to TRBJ2-2; 12 nucleotides line up with TRBD2. The CDR3 runs 16 residues. The trim removed 4 bases at V and 6 bases at J, leaving 7 bases unmatched. Germline V gene sequence: CDR1 SGHRS, CDR2 YFSETQ. CDR3 sequence: CASSLTSGGLSGELFF. CDR3 in DNA: TGCGCCAGCAGCCTGACTAGCGGGGGACTTTCCGGGGAGCTGTTTTTT.

The chain has TRBV6-5 and TRBJ1-1, with no clear D. CDR1 is MNHEY and CDR2 is SVGAGI in the germline V gene. V gave up 0 bases and J gave up 8 bases, with 10 bases separating them. The CDR3 runs to 13 residues. CDR3 sequence (DNA): TGTGCCAGCAGTTACTCGGCAGGCAGAGAAGCTTTCTTT. Its translation: CASSYSAGREAFF.

The chain links TRBV19 to TRBJ1-5, with no clear D. Germline V lookup: CDR1 LNHDA, CDR2 SQIVND (reference sequence). This CDR3 has 14 residues. The germline V and J ends were trimmed by 6 bases and 3 bases, with 12 bases remaining between them. CDR3 coding DNA: TGTGCCAGTAGCGTGACCTCGGCCAATCAGCCCCAGCATTTT. It specifies CASSVTSANQPQHF.

The chain has TRBV10-1 and TRBJ1-2, with D hard to call. CDR1 and CDR2 from the germline V gene are WNHNN and SYGVQD (reference sequence). V was trimmed by 4 bases and J by 4 bases, leaving 10 bases between them. The CDR3 contains 13 residues. CDR3 residues: CASSGGRSYGYTF. The DNA of the CDR3 is TGCGCCAGCAGTGGCGGTCGCTCCTATGGCTACACCTTC.

V is TRBV2 and J is TRBJ2-3; 14 bases align to TRBD2. CDR3 length: 17 amino acids. Germline loops: CDR1 SNHLY, CDR2 FYNNEI. V dropped 6 bases and J dropped 3; count of bases not matched to a gene: 8. The DNA of the CDR3 is TGTGCCAGCAGGCGGGGGACTAGCGGGAGTATTACAGATACGCAGTATTTT. Residues: CASRRGTSGSITDTQYF.

V and J are TRBV4-1 and TRBJ1-4; 8 nucleotides agree with TRBD1. The CDR3 covers 17 residues. The germline V gene encodes CDR1 MGHRA and CDR2 YSYEKL. V was clipped by 4 bases and J by 4 bases; unmatched bases: 11. Here the CDR3 DNA reads TGCGCCAGCAGCCCCTCCGACAGGGGCCCGGGTAATGAAAAACTGTTTTTT. This sequence encodes CASSPSDRGPGNEKLFF.

The chain carries TRBV5-4 and TRBJ1-6; D ambiguous. Per germline, CDR1 SGHNT and CDR2 YYREEE (reference sequence). This CDR3 is 12 amino acids long. V shed 2 bases and J shed 7 bases, with 4 bases lying between them. CDR3 loop: CASSFVNSPLHF. As DNA, the CDR3 is TGTGCCAGCAGCTTTGTGAATTCACCCCTCCACTTT.

The V call is TRBV6-5, the J call TRBJ1-6; D is undetermined. From germline, CDR1 is MNHEY and CDR2 SVGAGI. V dropped 7 bases and J dropped 7 bases, with 11 bases sitting between them. CDR3 length equals 13 residues. CDR3 coding DNA: TGTGCCAGCAATGGACGGACGAATTCACCCCTCCACTTT. It encodes CASNGRTNSPLHF.

The chain carries TRBV5-1 and TRBJ2-7; 7 bases align to TRBD2. Germline CDR1 is SGHRS and CDR2 is YFSETQ. V lost 2 bases to trimming and J lost 7 bases; unmatched junction nucleotides: 12. CDR3 length equals 15 residues. The CDR3 nucleotides read TGCGCCAGCAGCTTCATAGCGGGCGTCACGGGGGAGCAGTACTTC. This gives the protein CASSFIAGVTGEQYF. The variable domain in full, with the rest retrieved from reference TRBV5-1 and TRBJ2-7, is KAGVTQTPRYLIKTRGQQVTLSCSPISGHRSVSWYQQTPGQGLQFLFEYFSETQRNKGNFPGRFSGRQFSNSRSEMNVSTLELGDSALYLCASSFIAGVTGEQYFGPGTRLTVT.

The V gene is TRBV4-3, the J gene TRBJ1-4; 10 bases align to TRBD1. Losses at the gene ends were 3 bases for V and 5 bases for J; bases not matched to a gene: 3. The CDR3 contains 15 residues. Germline V lookup: CDR1 LGHNA, CDR2 YSLEER. CDR3 loop: CASSQEGQGNEKLFF. The DNA for the CDR3 is TGCGCCAGCAGCCAGGAGGGACAGGGGAATGAAAAACTGTTTTTT.

V gene TRBV4-1 combines with J gene TRBJ2-3, with 7 bases identical to TRBD1. Trimming took 0 bases from V and 2 from J; bases not matched to a gene: 11. The CDR3 loop spans 18 amino acids. The germline gives CDR1 MGHRA, CDR2 YSYEKL. CDR3 sequence reads: CASSQDSAGGALTDTQYF. CDR3 nucleotide sequence: TGCGCCAGCAGCCAAGATAGCGCAGGGGGAGCCCTCACAGATACGCAGTATTTT.

The V and J genes are TRBV7-2 and TRBJ2-5; D gene uncertain. CDR1 SGHTA and CDR2 FQGNSA come from the germline V gene. This CDR3 is built from 14 residues. V lost 3 bases and J lost 7, with 15 bases in between. The CDR3 DNA follows: TGTGCCAGCAGCTTCGATCCTCCCCCGGGGACCCAGTACTTC. It yields the protein CASSFDPPPGTQYF.

The rearrangement uses TRBV5-8 and TRBJ2-1; 12 bases match TRBD1. Germline CDR1 is SGHTS and CDR2 is YDEGEE. The length of the CDR3 is 17 residues. V was pared by 3 bases and J by 7 bases, with 11 bases of the junction left unmatched. The CDR3 DNA sequence: TGTGCCAGCAGCTCCCGAGGAGGGACAGGGGGCCAAAATGAGCAGTTCTTC. This translates into CASSSRGGTGGQNEQFF. Using reference TRBV5-8 and TRBJ2-1 for the parts outside the CDR3, the full variable domain is EAGVTQSPTHLIKTRGQQATLRCSPISGHTSVYWYQQALGLGLQFLLWYDEGEERNRGNFPPRFSGRQFPNYSSELNVNALELEDSALYLCASSSRGGTGGQNEQFFGPGTRLTVL.

This chain joins TRBV6-1 and TRBJ2-2; D is unclear. Looked up from germline, CDR1 is MNHNS and CDR2 is SASEGT. This CDR3 has 12 residues. Deletions cut 6 bases from V and 9 bases from J, with 11 bases between. The CDR3 nucleotides are TGTGCCAGCAGAAAACCCGAAAGGGAGCTGTTTTTT. This encodes CASRKPERELFF.

CDR3 amino acids: CASSGRDRVFGYTF. Written as DNA, the CDR3 is TGTGCCAGCAGCGGCCGGGACAGGGTCTTTGGCTACACCTTC. This rearrangement joins TRBV9 to TRBJ1-2; 9 bases line up with TRBD1. The CDR3 contains 14 residues. The germline gives CDR1 SGDLS, CDR2 YYNGEE. V lost 3 bases and J lost 7; bases outside the gene matches: 7.

The table lists this clone with a count of one. The chain links TRBV6-5 to TRBJ2-5; TRBD1 matches 8 bases. V lost 8 bases and J lost 3; bases outside the gene matches: 5. This CDR3 has 13 amino acids. CDR1 MNHEY and CDR2 SVGAGI come from the germline V gene. The CDR3 spells CASRRTGKETQYF. CDR3 sequence (DNA): TGTGCCAGCCGCCGGACAGGGAAAGAGACCCAGTACTTC.